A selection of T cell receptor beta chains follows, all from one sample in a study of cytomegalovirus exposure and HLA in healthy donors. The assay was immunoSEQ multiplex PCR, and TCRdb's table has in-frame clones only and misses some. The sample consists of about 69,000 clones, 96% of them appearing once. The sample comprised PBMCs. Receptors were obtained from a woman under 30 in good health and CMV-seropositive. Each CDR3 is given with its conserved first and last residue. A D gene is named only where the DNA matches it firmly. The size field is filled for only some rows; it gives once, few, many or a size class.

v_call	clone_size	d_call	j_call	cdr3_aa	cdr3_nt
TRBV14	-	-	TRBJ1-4	CASSQEGLGGTQKLFF	TGTGCCAGCAGCCAAGAAGGGCTAGGGGGAACGCAAAAACTGTTTTTT
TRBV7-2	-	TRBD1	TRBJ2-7	CASSPGTAAYEQYF	TGTGCCAGCAGCCCAGGGACAGCTGCCTACGAGCAGTACTTC
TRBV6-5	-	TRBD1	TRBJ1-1	CASTKIGGTDIEAFF	TGTGCCAGCACCAAAATTGGGGGGACAGACATTGAAGCTTTCTTT
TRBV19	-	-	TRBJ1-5	CASSLQGNQPQHF	TGTGCCAGTAGTTTACAGGGAAATCAGCCCCAGCATTTT
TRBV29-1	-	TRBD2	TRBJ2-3	CSVGITSGDTQYF	TGCAGCGTTGGTATAACTAGCGGAGATACGCAGTATTTT
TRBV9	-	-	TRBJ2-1	CASSGRLESYNEQFF	TGTGCCAGCAGCGGCAGACTAGAGTCCTACAATGAGCAGTTCTTC
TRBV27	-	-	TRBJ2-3	CASGVGASTDTQYF	TGTGCCAGCGGTGTAGGGGCAAGCACAGATACGCAGTATTTT
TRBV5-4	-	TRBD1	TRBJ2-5	CASSLGDRGLTGETQYF	TGTGCCAGCAGCTTGGGGGACAGGGGCCTGACGGGGGAGACCCAGTACTTC
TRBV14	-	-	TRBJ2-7	CASSQDLADSYEQYF	TGTGCCAGCAGCCAAGATCTAGCAGACTCCTACGAGCAGTACTTC
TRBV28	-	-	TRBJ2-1	CASSPSGGSYNEQFF	TGTGCCAGCAGTCCCTCGGGCGGGTCCTACAATGAGCAGTTCTTC
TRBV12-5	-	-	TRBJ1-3	CASVLLSVRGKVGGNTIYF	TGTGCTAGTGTCCTTCTATCGGTTAGGGGGAAAGTAGGAGGAAACACCATATATTTT
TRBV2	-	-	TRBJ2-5	CASSDWASQETQYF	TGTGCCAGCAGTGATTGGGCAAGCCAAGAGACCCAGTACTTC
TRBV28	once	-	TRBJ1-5	CASSLTFWEQGENQPQHF	TGTGCCAGCAGTTTGACGTTCTGGGAACAGGGCGAAAATCAGCCCCAGCATTTT
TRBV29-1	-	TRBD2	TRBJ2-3	CSVEIFVLAVDTQYF	TGCAGCGTTGAAATCTTTGTCCTAGCGGTAGATACGCAGTATTTT
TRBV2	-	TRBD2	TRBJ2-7	CASSESVAGVYEQYF	TGTGCCAGCAGTGAGTCCGTGGCGGGAGTCTACGAGCAGTACTTC
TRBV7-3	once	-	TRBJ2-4	CASSLGGTLAKNIQYF	TGTGCCAGCAGCTTAGGGGGGACCCTAGCCAAAAACATTCAGTACTTC
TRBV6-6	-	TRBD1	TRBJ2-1	CASSSLGGAYNEQFF	TGTGCCAGCAGTTCGTTAGGGGGCGCCTACAATGAGCAGTTCTTC
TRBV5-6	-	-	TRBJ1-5	CASSSQGNQPQHF	TGTGCCAGCAGCTCCCAGGGAAATCAGCCCCAGCATTTT
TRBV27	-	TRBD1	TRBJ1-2	CASRPTGGAVYGYTF	TGTGCCAGCAGACCAACAGGGGGCGCGGTGTACGGCTACACCTTC
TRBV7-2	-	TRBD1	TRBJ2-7	CASSLGTGEQQYF	TGTGCCAGCAGCTTAGGGACAGGGGAACAGCAGTACTTC
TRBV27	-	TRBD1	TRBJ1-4	CASGHDRAGEKLFF	TGTGCCAGCGGCCATGACAGGGCTGGTGAAAAACTGTTTTTT
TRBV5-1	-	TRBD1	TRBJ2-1	CASSPLTGGDEQFF	TGCGCCAGCAGCCCGCTGACAGGGGGGGATGAGCAGTTCTTC
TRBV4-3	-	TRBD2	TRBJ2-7	CASSQDPSGRYEQYF	TGCGCCAGCAGCCAAGATCCTAGCGGCAGATACGAGCAGTACTTC
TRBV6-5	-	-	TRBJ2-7	CASYGSHYEQYF	TGTGCCAGCTACGGGTCGCACTACGAGCAGTACTTC
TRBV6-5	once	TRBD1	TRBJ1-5	CASRRGGTGNQPQHF	TGTGCCAGCAGGCGAGGGGGCACGGGGAATCAGCCCCAGCATTTT
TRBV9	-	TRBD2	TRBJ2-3	CASASSGSTDTQYF	TGTGCCAGCGCGTCTAGCGGTAGCACAGATACGCAGTATTTT
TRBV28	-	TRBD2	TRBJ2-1	CASSTRLAGPNEQFF	TGTGCCAGCAGTACCCGACTAGCGGGGCCCAATGAGCAGTTCTTC
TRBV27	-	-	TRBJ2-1	CASSLAGYNEQFF	TGTGCCAGCAGTTTAGCGGGGTACAATGAGCAGTTCTTC
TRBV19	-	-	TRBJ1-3	CASRNAGWGNTIYF	TGTGCCAGTAGAAACGCGGGGTGGGGAAACACCATATATTTT
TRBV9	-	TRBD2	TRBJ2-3	CASSRSGLSSTDTQYF	TGTGCCAGCAGCCGTAGCGGGCTTTCTAGCACAGATACGCAGTATTTT
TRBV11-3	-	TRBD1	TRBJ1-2	CASSFRDSSFGNYGYTF	TGTGCCAGCAGCTTCCGGGACAGTTCTTTCGGAAACTATGGCTACACCTTC
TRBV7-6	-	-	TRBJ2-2	CASSKSTVQDTGELFF	TGTGCCAGCAGTAAATCGACGGTACAGGACACCGGGGAGCTGTTTTTT
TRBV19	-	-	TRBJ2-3	CASSSNAVDTQYF	TGTGCCAGTAGTTCCAACGCGGTAGATACGCAGTATTTT
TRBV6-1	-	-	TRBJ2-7	CASSDSGDTYEQYF	TGTGCCAGCAGTGATTCAGGGGATACCTACGAGCAGTACTTC